This record looks at one T cell receptor (beta chain) sequence and its context. The record originates from a study of radiotherapy plus CTLA-4 blockade in lung cancer. Sequenced by immunoSEQ multiplex PCR; TCRdb stores in-frame clones only, minus some. Of 45,000 or so clones listed, 73% were seen once; the top ten hold around 3.3%. Germline V gene data show CDR1 as MRHNA and CDR2 as SNTAGT. Trimming left V 0 bases short and J 13 bases short, with 16 bases between. The CDR3 spans 15 residues. The sequenced sample was peripheral blood, obtained from a patient treated with radiotherapy plus ipilimumab. The chain joins TRBV6-4 to TRBJ1-6, with a possible D match to TRBD1 (6 bases). The receptor was isolated from a human donor with non-small cell lung cancer who had a complete response to radiotherapy plus ipilimumab. CDR3 sequence: CASSDSAGRGSPLHF. CDR3 bases: TGTGCCAGCAGTGACTCGGCGGGCAGGGGATCTCCCCTCCACTTT.